This is a list of T cell receptor beta chains from one sample in a study of blood T cell repertoires in COVID-19. The method was immunoSEQ multiplex PCR; TCRdb's version includes in-frame clones alone and lacks a portion of them. The sample records roughly 500,000 clones, approximately 92% being singletons. Sequencing was performed on peripheral blood. The receptors here all came from a young man with COVID-19, enrolled during active disease. Each CDR3 is given with its conserved first and last residue. D genes are given only for firm matches. Not every row has a clone size; where given, it reads once, few, many or a size class.

v_gene,d_gene,abundance,j_gene,CDR3nt,CDR3aa
TRBV19,-,-,TRBJ2-5,TGTGCCAGTAGTATAACGGGGGAAGAGACCCAGTACTTC,CASSITGEETQYF
TRBV5-8,-,-,TRBJ1-5,TGTGCCAGCAGCTCCCTGGTAACAACGACACCCCAGCATTTT,CASSSLVTTTPQHF
TRBV6-6,-,once,TRBJ2-1,TGTGCCAGCAGTCGAGTCCGAGTGAAACCATACAATGAGCAGTTCTTC,CASSRVRVKPYNEQFF
TRBV5-1,-,once,TRBJ2-3,TGCGCCAGCAGCCCTGACAGTAGCACAGATACGCAGTATTTT,CASSPDSSTDTQYF
TRBV27,TRBD1,-,TRBJ1-1,TGTGCCAGCAGTAGCCAGACAGGGAGGATTGAAGCTTTCTTT,CASSSQTGRIEAFF
TRBV6-6,TRBD1,-,TRBJ1-1,TGTGCCAGCAGTTACAGCGGACAGGGGGCGACTGAAGCTTTCTTT,CASSYSGQGATEAFF
TRBV19,TRBD2,-,TRBJ2-4,TGTGCCAGTAGATTCTCCGGGACTAGCGTCGGGAACATTCAGTACTTC,CASRFSGTSVGNIQYF
TRBV28,TRBD2,-,TRBJ2-1,TGTGCCAGCCAGAGGGCTAGCGGGGGGGACAATGAGCAGTTCTTC,CASQRASGGDNEQFF
TRBV7-2,-,-,TRBJ2-7,TGTGCCAGCAGCCCAACAGGGGGAGGGGCTTACGAGCAGTACTTC,CASSPTGGGAYEQYF
TRBV10-2,-,once,TRBJ2-7,TGCGCCAGCAGAACGGCGGGGGCCGACGAGCAGTACTTC,CASRTAGADEQYF
TRBV24-1,-,-,TRBJ2-1,TGTGCCACCAGTGATTCAGGGGTTCCTGAGCAGTTCTTC,CATSDSGVPEQFF
TRBV4-2,TRBD2,-,TRBJ2-1,TGTGCCAGCAGCCAAGATAGCGGGGGGGGAAATGAGCAGTTCTTC,CASSQDSGGGNEQFF
TRBV4-1,-,once,TRBJ1-1,TGCGCCAGCAGCCAAGATCTCCGGACTGAAGCTTTCTTT,CASSQDLRTEAFF
TRBV12-5,TRBD1,-,TRBJ1-5,TGTGCTAGTGGTATCGGACAGGGGTTCTTTCAGCCCCAGCATTTT,CASGIGQGFFQPQHF
TRBV11-3,-,-,TRBJ2-7,TGTGCCAGCAGCTTAAGCGGAAACTCCTACGAGCAGTACTTC,CASSLSGNSYEQYF
TRBV18,TRBD2,-,TRBJ2-1,TGTGCCAGCTCACCGGGGGAGGGGAGATTTAATGAGCAGTTCTTC,CASSPGEGRFNEQFF
TRBV5-1,-,-,TRBJ2-2,TGCGCCAGCAGCTTGGTTGGGGGCCGCACCGGGGAGCTGTTTTTT,CASSLVGGRTGELFF
TRBV5-6,-,-,TRBJ2-5,TGTGCCAGCGCTCAACGGGAAACAGAAGAGACCCAGTACTTC,CASAQRETEETQYF
TRBV7-3,TRBD1,-,TRBJ2-5,TGTGCCAGCAGCTTGGACAGGGAAGAGACCCAGTACTTC,CASSLDREETQYF
TRBV5-8,TRBD1,-,TRBJ1-5,TGTGCCAGCAGCTACGGACAGGGCCTGTTGGGCAATCAGCCCCAGCATTTT,CASSYGQGLLGNQPQHF
TRBV7-2,-,-,TRBJ2-2,TGTGCCAGCAGCCTATACACCGGGGAGCTGTTTTTT,CASSLYTGELFF
TRBV30,-,-,TRBJ2-3,TGTGCCTGTGGAATCCTCACTAGCACAGATACGCAGTATTTT,CACGILTSTDTQYF
TRBV27,TRBD2,-,TRBJ2-5,TGTGCCAGCAGTTTAGGCTCACTAGCGGGGGGTCACCAAGAGACCCAGTACTTC,CASSLGSLAGGHQETQYF
TRBV2,TRBD1,-,TRBJ1-2,TGTGCCAGCAATTTGGGACAGGGCTATGGCTACACCTTC,CASNLGQGYGYTF
TRBV5-1,TRBD1,-,TRBJ1-1,TGCGCCAGCAGCACAGGGGCCCAAAACACTGAAGCTTTCTTT,CASSTGAQNTEAFF
TRBV6-5,TRBD2,-,TRBJ2-7,TGTGCCTCGCGGGGGGACAACTCCTACGAGCAGTACTTC,CASRGDNSYEQYF
TRBV10-1,-,-,TRBJ2-5,TGCGCCAGCTCGTTGGGGGCGCAAGAGACCCAGTACTTC,CASSLGAQETQYF
TRBV7-3,-,once,TRBJ2-3,TGTGCCAGCAGCTTAACGGCTCAGAATACGCAGTATTTT,CASSLTAQNTQYF
TRBV30,TRBD1,-,TRBJ1-4,TGTGCCTGGACGGGACAGGGTAATGAAAAACTGTTTTTT,CAWTGQGNEKLFF
TRBV12-3/TRBV12-4,TRBD1,-,TRBJ2-1,TGTGCCAGCAGTCTGACAGGGGTTGAGCAGTTCTTC,CASSLTGVEQFF
TRBV15,-,-,TRBJ2-7,TGTGCCACCGGGGGGGCGAGGAGAGAAGAGCAGTACTTC,CATGGARREEQYF
TRBV30,-,-,TRBJ1-1,TGTGCCTGGATAGGTGGCCGGGTGGCTTTCTTT,CAWIGGRVAFF
TRBV5-6,-,-,TRBJ2-3,TGTGCCAGCAGCTTTCAGGGGCGGGTCACAGATACGCAGTATTTT,CASSFQGRVTDTQYF
TRBV5-1,-,-,TRBJ2-7,TGCGCCAGCAGCTTGGAACCCCCCGGCCAGGGTCTGTACGAGCAGTACTTC,CASSLEPPGQGLYEQYF